This T cell receptor (beta chain) was identified in a study of shared clonotypes between healthy human individuals. Only CD45RO-negative cells positively selected for CCR7 counted as naive CD8 cells, so terminally differentiated effector memory CD45RA+ cells were excluded. Germline V lookup: CDR1 MNHEY, CDR2 SVGAGI. CDR3 length: 15 amino acids. With V trimmed by 5 bases and J by 6 bases, 10 bases remained unmatched. The count of this clone is one. When replicate PCRs were run on sorted subsets, they used about 220 ng DNA, roughly 30,000 T cell genomes. Sequenced by immunoSEQ multiplex PCR; TCRdb stores in-frame clones only, minus some. The table shows about 2.1 million clones, with just over 90% occurring only once.

The J gene is TRBJ2-3, the V gene TRBV6-5; 8 bases are shared with TRBD2. The origin of this receptor is a man younger than 35 in good health. Some clones in this sample may be carry-over from other donors' samples. What was sequenced was naive CD8+ T cells from PBMCs. CDR3 sequence (DNA): TGTGCCAGCAGTCCCTCGGGACTAGTTACCGATACGCAGTATTTT. Protein: CASSPSGLVTDTQYF.